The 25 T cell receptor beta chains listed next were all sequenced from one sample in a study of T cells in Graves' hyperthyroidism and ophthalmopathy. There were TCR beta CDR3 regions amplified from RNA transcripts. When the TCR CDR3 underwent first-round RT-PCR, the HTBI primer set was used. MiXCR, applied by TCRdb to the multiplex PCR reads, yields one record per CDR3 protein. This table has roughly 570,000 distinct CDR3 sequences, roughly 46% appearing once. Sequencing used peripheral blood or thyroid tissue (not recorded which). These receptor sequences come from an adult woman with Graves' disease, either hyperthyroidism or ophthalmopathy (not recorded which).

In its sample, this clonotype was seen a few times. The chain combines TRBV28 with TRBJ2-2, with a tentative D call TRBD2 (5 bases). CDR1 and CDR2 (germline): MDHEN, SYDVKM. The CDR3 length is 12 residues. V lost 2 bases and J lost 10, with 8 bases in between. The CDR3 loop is CASSLGREELFF. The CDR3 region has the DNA TGTGCCAGCAGTTTAGGCCGGGAGGAGCTGTTTTTT.

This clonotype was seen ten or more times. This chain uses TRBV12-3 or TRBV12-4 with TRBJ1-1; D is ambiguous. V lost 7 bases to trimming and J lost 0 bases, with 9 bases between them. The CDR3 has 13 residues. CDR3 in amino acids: CASKARMNTEAFF. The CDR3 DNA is TGTGCCAGCAAGGCGAGAATGAACACTGAAGCTTTCTTT.

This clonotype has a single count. CDR3 amino acids: CASGGDTDTQYF. The CDR3 nucleotides read TGTGCCAGCGGGGGCGACACAGATACGCAGTATTTT. The J gene is TRBJ2-3, the V gene TRBV6-1, with D perhaps matching TRBD1 (6 bases). Per the germline V gene, CDR1 is MNHNS and CDR2 is SASEGT. There are 12 residues in the CDR3. Trimming took 8 bases from V and 2 from J, leaving 8 bases between them.

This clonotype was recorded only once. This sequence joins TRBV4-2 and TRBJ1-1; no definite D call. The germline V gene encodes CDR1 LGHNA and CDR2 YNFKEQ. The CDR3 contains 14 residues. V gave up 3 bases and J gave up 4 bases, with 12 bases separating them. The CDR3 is CASSQVNVGTEAFF. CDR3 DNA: TGTGCCAGCAGCCAGGTAAATGTGGGCACTGAAGCTTTCTTT.

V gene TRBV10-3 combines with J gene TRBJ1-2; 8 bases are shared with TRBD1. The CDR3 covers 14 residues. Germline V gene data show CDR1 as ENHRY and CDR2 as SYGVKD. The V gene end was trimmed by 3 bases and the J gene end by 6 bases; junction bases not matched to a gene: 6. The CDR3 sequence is CAISEGQGADGYTF. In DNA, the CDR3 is TGTGCCATCAGTGAAGGGCAGGGGGCGGATGGCTACACCTTC.

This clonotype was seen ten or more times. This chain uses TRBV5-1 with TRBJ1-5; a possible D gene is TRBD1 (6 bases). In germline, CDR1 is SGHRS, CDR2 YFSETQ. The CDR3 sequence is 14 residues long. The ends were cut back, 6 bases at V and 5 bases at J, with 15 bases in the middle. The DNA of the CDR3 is TGCGCCAGCAACCCAACAGGGTCCGATCAGCCCCAGCATTTT. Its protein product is CASNPTGSDQPQHF.

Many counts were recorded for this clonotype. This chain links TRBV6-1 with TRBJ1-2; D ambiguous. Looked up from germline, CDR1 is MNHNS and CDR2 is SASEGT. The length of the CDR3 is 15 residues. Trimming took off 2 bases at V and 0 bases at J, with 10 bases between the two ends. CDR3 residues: CASSELQLANYGYTF. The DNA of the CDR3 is TGTGCCAGCAGTGAACTCCAGTTAGCTAACTATGGCTACACCTTC.

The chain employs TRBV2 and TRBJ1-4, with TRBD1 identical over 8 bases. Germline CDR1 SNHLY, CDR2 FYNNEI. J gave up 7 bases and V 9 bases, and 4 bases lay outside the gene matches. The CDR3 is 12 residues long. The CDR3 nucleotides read TGTGCCAGGCAGGGGGCCGGTGAAAAACTGTTTTTT. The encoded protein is CARQGAGEKLFF.

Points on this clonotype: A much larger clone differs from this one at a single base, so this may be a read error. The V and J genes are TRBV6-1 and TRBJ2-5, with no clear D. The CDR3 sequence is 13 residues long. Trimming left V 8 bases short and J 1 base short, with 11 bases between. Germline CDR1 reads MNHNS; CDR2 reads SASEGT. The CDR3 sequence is CASLWASQETQYF. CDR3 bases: TGTGCCAGCCTCTGGGCATCCCAAGAGACCCAGTACTTC.

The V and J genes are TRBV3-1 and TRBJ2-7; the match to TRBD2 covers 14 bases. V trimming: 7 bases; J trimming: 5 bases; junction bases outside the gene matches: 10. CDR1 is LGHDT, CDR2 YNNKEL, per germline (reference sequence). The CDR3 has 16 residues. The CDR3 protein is CASTPRMGLAGDEQYF. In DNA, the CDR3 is TGTGCCAGCACCCCCAGGATGGGACTAGCGGGAGACGAGCAGTACTTC.

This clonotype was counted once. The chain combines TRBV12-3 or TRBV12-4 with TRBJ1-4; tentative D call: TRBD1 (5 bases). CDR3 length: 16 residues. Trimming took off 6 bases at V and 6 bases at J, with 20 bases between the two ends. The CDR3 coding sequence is TGTGCCAGCAGCCCCCGGCAGGGTAGAGTTTATGAAAAACTGTTTTTT. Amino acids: CASSPRQGRVYEKLFF.

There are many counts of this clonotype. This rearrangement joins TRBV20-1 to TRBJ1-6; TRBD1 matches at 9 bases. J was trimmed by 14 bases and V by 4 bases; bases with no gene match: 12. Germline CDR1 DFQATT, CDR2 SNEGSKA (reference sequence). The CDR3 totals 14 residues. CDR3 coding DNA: TGCAGTGCTACTGCGGGACAGGGAGATCGGGCCCTCCACTTT. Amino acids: CSATAGQGDRALHF.

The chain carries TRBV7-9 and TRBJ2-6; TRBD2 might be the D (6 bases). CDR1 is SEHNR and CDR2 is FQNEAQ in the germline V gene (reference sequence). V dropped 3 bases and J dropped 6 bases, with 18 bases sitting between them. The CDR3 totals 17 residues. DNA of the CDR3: TGTGCCAGCAGCTTGCTCACCTTCGGGAGCTTGGCCAACGTCCTGACTTTC. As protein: CASSLLTFGSLANVLTF.

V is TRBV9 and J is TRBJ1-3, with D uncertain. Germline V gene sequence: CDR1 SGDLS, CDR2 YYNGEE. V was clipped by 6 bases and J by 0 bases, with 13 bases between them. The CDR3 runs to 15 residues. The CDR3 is CASTLSPLSGNTIYF. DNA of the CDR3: TGTGCCAGCACCCTCAGCCCTCTCTCTGGAAACACCATATATTTT.

In nucleotides, the CDR3 is TGCGCCAGCAGGGATGCTTCCGGGACAGGGGTGGAGACCCAGTACTTC. Translation gives CASRDASGTGVETQYF. The chain uses TRBV10-2 and TRBJ2-5; 10 bases align to TRBD1. The germline gives CDR1 WSHSY, CDR2 SAAADI. The J segment lost 5 bases and the V segment lost 6 bases, leaving 12 bases of the junction unmatched. This CDR3 region has 16 residues.

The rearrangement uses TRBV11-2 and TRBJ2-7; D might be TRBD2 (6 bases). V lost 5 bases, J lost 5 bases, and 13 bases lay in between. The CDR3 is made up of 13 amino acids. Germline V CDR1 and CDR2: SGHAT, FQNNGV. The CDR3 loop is CASSHQAGNEQYF. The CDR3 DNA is TGTGCCAGCAGCCATCAGGCGGGAAACGAGCAGTACTTC.

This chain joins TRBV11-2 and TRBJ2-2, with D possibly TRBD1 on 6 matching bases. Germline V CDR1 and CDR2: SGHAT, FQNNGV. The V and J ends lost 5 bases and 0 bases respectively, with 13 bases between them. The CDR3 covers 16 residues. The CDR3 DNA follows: TGTGCCAGCAGCGAACAGGGTGCGGCGAACACCGGGGAGCTGTTTTTT. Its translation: CASSEQGAANTGELFF.

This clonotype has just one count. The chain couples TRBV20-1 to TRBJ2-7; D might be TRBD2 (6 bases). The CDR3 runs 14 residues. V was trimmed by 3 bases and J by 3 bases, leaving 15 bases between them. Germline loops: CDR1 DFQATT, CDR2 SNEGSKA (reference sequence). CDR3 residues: CSASRTGGNYEQYF. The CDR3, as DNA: TGCAGTGCTAGCAGGACGGGCGGGAACTACGAGCAGTACTTC.

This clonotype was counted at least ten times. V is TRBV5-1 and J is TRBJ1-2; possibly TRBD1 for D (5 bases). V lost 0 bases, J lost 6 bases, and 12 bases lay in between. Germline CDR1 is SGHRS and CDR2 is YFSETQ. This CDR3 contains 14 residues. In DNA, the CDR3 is TGCGCCAGCAGCTTGGCGGGAGGGGAAGATGGCTACACCTTC. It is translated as CASSLAGGEDGYTF.

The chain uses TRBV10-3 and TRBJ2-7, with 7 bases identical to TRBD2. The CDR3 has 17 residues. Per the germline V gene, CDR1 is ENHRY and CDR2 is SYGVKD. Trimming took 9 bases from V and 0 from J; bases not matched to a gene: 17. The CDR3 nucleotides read TGTGCCATTGCCACCAGTGAGAGCGGGACGAGCTCCTACGAGCAGTACTTC. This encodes CAIATSESGTSSYEQYF.

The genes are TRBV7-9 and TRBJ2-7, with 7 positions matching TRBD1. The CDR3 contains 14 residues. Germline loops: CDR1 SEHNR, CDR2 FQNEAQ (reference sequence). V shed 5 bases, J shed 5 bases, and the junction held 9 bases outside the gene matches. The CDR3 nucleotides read TGTGCCAGCAGCCCTGGGACAGTATTCAACGAGCAGTACTTC. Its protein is CASSPGTVFNEQYF. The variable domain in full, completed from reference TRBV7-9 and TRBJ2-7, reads DTGVSQNPRHKITKRGQNVTFRCDPISEHNRLYWYRQTLGQGPEFLTYFQNEAQLEKSRLLSDRFSAERPKGSFSTLEIQRTEQGDSAMYLCASSPGTVFNEQYFGPGTRLTVT.

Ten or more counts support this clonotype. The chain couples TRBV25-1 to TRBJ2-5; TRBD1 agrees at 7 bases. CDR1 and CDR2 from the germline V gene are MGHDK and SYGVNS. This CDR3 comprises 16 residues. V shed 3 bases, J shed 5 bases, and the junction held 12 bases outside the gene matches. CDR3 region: CASSEGQQPRGETQYF. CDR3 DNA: TGTGCCAGCAGTGAGGGACAGCAACCCAGGGGGGAGACCCAGTACTTC.

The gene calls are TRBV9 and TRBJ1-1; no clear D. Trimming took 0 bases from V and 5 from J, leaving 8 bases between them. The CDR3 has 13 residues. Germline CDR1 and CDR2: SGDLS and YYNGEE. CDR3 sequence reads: CASSVAAGTEAFF. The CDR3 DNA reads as TGTGCCAGCAGCGTAGCTGCGGGGACTGAAGCTTTCTTT.

The CDR3 protein is CASSLWDREQMETQYF. CDR3 sequence (DNA): TGTGCCAGCAGTCTCTGGGACAGGGAGCAGATGGAGACCCAGTACTTC. This rearrangement joins TRBV6-1 to TRBJ2-5; TRBD1 aligns across 9 bases. This CDR3 comprises 16 residues. Germline V gives CDR1 MNHNS, CDR2 SASEGT. V trimming: 5 bases; J trimming: 5 bases; junction bases outside the gene matches: 12.

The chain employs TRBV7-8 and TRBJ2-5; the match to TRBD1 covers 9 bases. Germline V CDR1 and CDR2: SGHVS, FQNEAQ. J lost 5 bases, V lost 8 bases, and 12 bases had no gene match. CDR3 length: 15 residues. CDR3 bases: TGTGCCAGCGAACCCTGGGGACAGGGTAAGGAGACCCAGTACTTC. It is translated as CASEPWGQGKETQYF.